The 7 T cell receptor beta chains presented below share a single source sample, sequenced in a study of post-analysis software for immune sequencing data. No antigen has been assigned to these receptors. The TCR beta cDNA libraries contained unique molecular identifiers. TCRdb re-called the PCR reads with MiXCR, one entry per CDR3 protein. This sample has roughly 730,000 distinct CDR3 sequences; 30% occur once, and the top ten carry 0.55% to 0.65%. Study findings and constraints: Patients showed TRBV5-6, TRBV5-1 and TRBV20-1 among 4 or 5 TRBV segments more frequent than in controls.

Sequencing used blood. These receptors were obtained from a girl between 10 and 17 years old with multiple sclerosis.

This clonotype has more than one count but fewer than ten. The chain recombines TRBV11-2 with TRBJ2-7; TRBD2 matches 9 bases. This CDR3 comprises 15 residues. Germline lookup yields CDR1 SGHAT and CDR2 FQNNGV. With 1 base clipped from V and 4 bases from J, the junction kept 5 bases outside the gene matches. CDR3: CASSLALAGLYEQYF. The CDR3 region has the DNA TGTGCCAGCAGCTTAGCTCTAGCGGGGTTGTACGAGCAGTACTTC.

Points on this clonotype: One end of the junction fails to match germline, which may point to a read error. V usage is TRBV9 and J usage is TRBJ1-2; D unclear. This CDR3 contains 15 residues. Germline-derived CDR1 and CDR2 are SGDLS and YYNGEE. DNA for the CDR3: TGTACCAGCAGCGAAAGGACGGGAGCTAACTATGGCTACACCTTC. Its translation: CTSSERTGANYGYTF.

This clonotype was counted only a few times. The V call is TRBV20-1, the J call TRBJ2-3, with 8 bases aligning to TRBD1. V dropped 4 bases and J dropped 4; count of bases not matched to a gene: 10. The CDR3 is 15 residues long. Germline CDR1 and CDR2: DFQATT and SNEGSKA (reference sequence). The DNA for the CDR3 is TGCAGTGCTATGAGGGACAGGAGAAGTTCAGATACGCAGTATTTT. Encoded protein: CSAMRDRRSSDTQYF.

This clonotype was observed a few times. The V call is TRBV12-3 or TRBV12-4, the J call TRBJ2-3; TRBD1 might be the D (6 bases). Trimming pared 4 bases from V and 1 base from J, leaving 12 bases between. This CDR3 comprises 15 residues. The CDR3 coding sequence is TGTGCCAGCAGTTCGGCAGGGGTGGGCACAGATACGCAGTATTTT. Its translation is CASSSAGVGTDTQYF.

A few counts support this clonotype. The rearrangement links TRBV27 to TRBJ1-4; D ambiguous. CDR1 is MNHEY and CDR2 is SMNVEV in the germline V gene (reference sequence). V lost 0 bases and J 0 bases, leaving 8 bases between the germline ends. The CDR3 extends over 16 amino acids. CDR3 bases: TGTGCCAGCAGTTTATCGCAGATTGCAACTAATGAAAAACTGTTTTTT. It specifies CASSLSQIATNEKLFF.

The chain carries TRBV12-3 or TRBV12-4 and TRBJ1-3, with D uncertain. There are 12 residues in the CDR3. Trimming removed 6 bases from V and 3 bases from J, with 6 bases in between. Here the CDR3 DNA reads TGTGCCAGCAGCCGGGTTGGAAACACCATATATTTT. Translation: CASSRVGNTIYF.

This clonotype came up many times. V usage is TRBV3-1 and J usage is TRBJ2-7, with TRBD1 matching 8 bases. Germline lookup yields CDR1 LGHDT and CDR2 YNNKEL (reference sequence). The V and J ends lost 4 bases and 3 bases, in that order; junction bases with no gene match: 8. This CDR3 is 15 amino acids long. CDR3 protein: CASSPATGTGYEQYF. The CDR3 coding sequence is TGTGCCAGCAGCCCAGCCACCGGGACAGGCTACGAGCAGTACTTC.